What follows are 11 T cell receptor beta chains derived from one specimen sequenced in a study of T cell changes during pregnancy in multiple sclerosis. Sequenced by immunoSEQ multiplex PCR; TCRdb stores in-frame clones only, minus some. Among about 73,000 clones, over 80% were seen once, and the ten largest hold 2.8%. Material: peripheral blood, obtained in the third trimester of pregnancy. Receptors were obtained from a female donor in good health, enrolled as a control in a pregnancy study.

The V and J genes are TRBV27 and TRBJ2-7, with a possible D match to TRBD2 (5 bases). Deletions cut 1 base from V and 7 bases from J, with 20 bases between. The CDR3 extends over 16 amino acids. Germline values: CDR1 MNHEY, CDR2 SMNVEV (reference sequence). The CDR3 loop reads CASSLLGRDSRWEQYF. CDR3 bases: TGTGCCAGCAGTTTATTGGGCCGGGATTCGAGGTGGGAGCAGTACTTC.

This chain connects TRBV27 to TRBJ1-2; TRBD1 matches at 10 bases. In germline, CDR1 is MNHEY, CDR2 SMNVEV (reference sequence). The V and J ends lost 7 bases and 6 bases, in that order; junction bases with no gene match: 11. The CDR3 runs 15 residues. CDR3 in amino acids: CASNPGTGVFHGYTF. The CDR3 coding sequence is TGTGCCAGCAACCCAGGGACAGGGGTTTTTCATGGCTACACCTTC.

This rearrangement joins TRBV18 to TRBJ1-1, with a weak D call TRBD1 (5 bases). The CDR3 runs 15 residues. Germline loops: CDR1 KGHSH, CDR2 LQKENI. V was cut by 4 bases and J by 1 base, with 13 bases left in between. The CDR3 DNA is TGTGCCAGCTCACTTCCCGGGGGGAGGAACACTGAAGCTTTCTTT. Its translation: CASSLPGGRNTEAFF.

This chain links TRBV11-1 with TRBJ2-3, with D possibly being TRBD2 (7 bases). The CDR3 loop spans 15 amino acids. Germline loops: CDR1 SGHAT, CDR2 FQDESV (reference sequence). V lost 2 bases, J lost 5 bases, and 14 bases lay in between. As DNA, the CDR3 is TGTGCCAGCAGCTTAAGGGGGGGGCCTGGAGATACGCAGTATTTT. Translation: CASSLRGGPGDTQYF.

CDR3 bases: TGTGCCAGTAGTACCGCTCCTCGGGGGCGGGGGGGCGTTGGCTATGAGCAGTTCTTC. Its translation: CASSTAPRGRGGVGYEQFF. The chain recombines TRBV19 with TRBJ2-1; 9 bases agree with TRBD2. Germline CDR1 LNHDA, CDR2 SQIVND (reference sequence). This CDR3 has 19 amino acids. V lost 4 bases, J lost 8 bases, and 21 bases stayed unmatched.

As concerns this clone: The junction and the germline gene differ at one end; a read error may be behind it. The chain couples TRBV7-2 to TRBJ2-2; TRBD1 aligns across 9 bases. CDR3 size: 16 residues. Germline CDR1 is SGHTA and CDR2 is FQGNSA. CDR3 amino acids: CASSLAPGQGIGELFF. CDR3 nucleotide sequence: TGTGCCAGCAGCCTAGCCCCGGGACAGGGCATCGGGGAGCTGTTTTTT.

The chain carries TRBV4-1 and TRBJ1-2, with D possibly being TRBD1 (6 bases). CDR3 length: 13 amino acids. V dropped 4 bases and J dropped 8 bases, with 14 bases sitting between them. Germline V gene sequence: CDR1 MGHRA, CDR2 YSYEKL. The CDR3 bases are TGCGCCAGCAGCCCAGGGGCAATCGGGGGCTACACCTTC. This encodes CASSPGAIGGYTF.

The chain employs TRBV7-6 and TRBJ2-5; 7 bases match TRBD1. The J call is in doubt because the DNA end fits TRBJ2-7 better. CDR1 and CDR2 (germline): SGHVS, FNYEAQ. The CDR3 loop spans 15 amino acids. CDR3 in amino acids: CASSYRGASSYEQYF. The CDR3 nucleotides read TGTGCCAGCAGCTACAGGGGCGCGAGCTCCTACGAGCAGTACTTC.

The rearrangement joins TRBV28 to TRBJ2-3; TRBD2 might be the D (7 bases). CDR3 size: 13 residues. V lost 8 bases and J lost 7, with 16 bases in between. Germline CDR1 MDHEN, CDR2 SYDVKM. Written as DNA, the CDR3 is TGTGCCAGCCGAGGGGGGGAGAGAAATACGCAGTATTTT. Protein: CASRGGERNTQYF. Using reference TRBV28 and TRBJ2-3 for the parts outside the CDR3, the full variable domain is DVKVTQSSRYLVKRTGEKVFLECVQDMDHENMFWYRQDPGLGLRLIYFSYDVKMKEKGDIPEGYSVSREKKERFSLILESASTNQTSMYLCASRGGERNTQYFGPGTRLTVL.

V is TRBV11-3 and J is TRBJ1-2; D is possibly TRBD1 (5 bases). The CDR3 sequence is 15 residues long. Looked up from germline, CDR1 is SGHNT and CDR2 is YENEEA. V lost 2 bases and J lost 4, with 14 bases in between. The CDR3 here is CASSLHGGAGYGYTF. The DNA of the CDR3 is TGTGCCAGCAGCTTACACGGAGGGGCAGGCTATGGCTACACCTTC.

The chain joins TRBV9 to TRBJ1-1, with 8 bases aligning to TRBD1. This CDR3 contains 14 residues. Trimming removed 4 bases from V and 2 bases from J; junction bases left unmatched: 4. Germline values: CDR1 SGDLS, CDR2 YYNGEE. The CDR3 DNA reads as TGTGCCAGCAGCCCAGGGGGCGTAAACACTGAAGCTTTCTTT. It encodes CASSPGGVNTEAFF.